This T cell receptor beta chain was captured by sequencing in a study of cytomegalovirus exposure and HLA in healthy donors (dated by TCRdb to the late 2010s). The study in broad terms: According to an earlier analysis of a few hundred of the donors, some 180 million T cells yielded roughly 110 million unique TCR beta sequences and around 300 Gb of sequence data. Class I and class II HLA loci were covered by the typing at four-digit resolution. In addition to the first cohort of roughly 700 subjects, a separate validation cohort of 120 different subjects was used. An early release that covered about 640 HLA-typed donors contained about 300 gigabases of sequencing data and approximately 85 million unique TCR sequences. The study profiled the T cell repertoires of fewer than 850 subjects by immunosequencing and related them to cytomegalovirus serostatus. A handful of DR-DQ haplotypes were handled as single units for association and clustering because linkage in the cohort was strong. An earlier analysis of around 640 of the donors used high-throughput TCR beta sequencing to judge whether each TCR beta V gene segment behaved as functional or pseudogenic. A later analysis re-examined previously published TCR beta repertoires from roughly 720 donors and added high-resolution HLA genotyping to investigate patterns of TCR occurrence. Among the approximately 420 genotyped donors, more than 70% belonged to the genetic ancestry cluster associated with self-reported Caucasian donors. The number of typed donors differed by locus: about 629-630 for A, B, C, DRB1 and DQB1; 500 to 550 for DQA1; some 590 for DPA1; and 400 to 480 for DPB1. Donor age, sex, ethnicity and CMV serostatus were compiled alongside the repertoire data. The study was designed to test whether signatures of past pathogen exposure could be identified by cataloging public T cell receptors. A later genetic analysis used genome-wide SNP genotypes for about three fifths of the roughly 700 donors, treating that subset as a discovery cohort. High-throughput TCR immunosequencing, statistical association of individual TCRs with disease status, and machine learning were combined to predict cytomegalovirus infection status. Rather than using new phenotypic data, the later analysis identified candidate immune exposures from TCR beta sequences and from how often those sequences occurred across donors. All discovery cohort repertoires had been generated on a single sequencing platform. Among some 400 genotyped donors of the cohort, an average of approximately 200,000 unique TCR beta nucleotide sequences was sequenced per donor, of which roughly 17% were non-productive. Study-wide findings and limitations: In a later analysis, several top co-occurrence clusters were reported to appear linked to parvovirus B19, influenza, CMV and Epstein-Barr virus. Because the 87-base-pair reads could not distinguish some IMGT-functional V segments, including TRBV6-2 and TRBV6-3, those segments were excluded. Because HLA typing was missing for some donors at each locus, association tests included only the typed subset. A further reported finding was that TCR beta sequences accurately predicted the HLA-A and HLA-B alleles for most subjects in the first cohort. The sequencing pipeline was judged likely to have produced a cluster of highly shared sequence variants as a technical artifact. When HLA alleles, especially DR and DQ, strongly co-occurred, TCR associations were difficult to assign to individual alleles. Only TCR beta chains were sequenced in this cohort, and the absence of alpha or paired-chain data limited detectable features. Most TCR sequences were observed very rarely across donors, whereas some public TCRs were present in many individuals. The only immune exposure information available for the cohort was CMV serostatus. A later analysis found that TCR association rates varied across HLA loci, with DRB1 alleles showing the most associated TCRs and HLA-C alleles the fewest. In both the original and validation cohorts, the classifier was reported to diagnose cytomegalovirus status with high specificity and sensitivity. Three of the identified cytomegalovirus-associated TCR beta chains were confirmed in vitro to be specific for cytomegalovirus antigens. In a later genetic analysis, fewer N-insertions in productive TCRs were reported among donors in an Asian-associated ancestry cluster than the roughly 670-donor mean. In the study, 164 TCR beta chains were listed as associated with cytomegalovirus. Roughly uniform sequencing depth across donors was assumed in presence/absence analyses, although this assumption may not hold. According to a later analysis, most CMV-associated TCR beta chains appeared to be HLA-restricted, and the HLA associations seemed to be driven largely by CMV exposure. In an earlier analysis of 500 to 650 of the donors, most TCR beta V segments appeared in productive rearrangements about 87% or about 30% of the time, broadly matching IMGT annotations. Linkage disequilibrium might explain the correlated functional status among segregating V segments, but an unknown experimental factor could not be excluded. A later analysis found that HLA-associated TCR beta chains were more clonally expanded and had lower generation probabilities than equally common non-associated chains. V-gene and J-gene trimming of TCR beta chains was associated with a missense DCLRE1C variant in a later genetic analysis, and the association was replicated in an independent cohort. The authors suggested that the approach could potentially be generalized to other disease states and immunological phenotypes. Because counts were too low, under 20 rarely observed V segments, including chromosome 9 orphons, were left out of the earlier analysis of 500 to 750 of the donors. Specific HLA alleles were associated with 15,000 to 20,000 TCR beta sequences at a false discovery rate of 0.05 in a later analysis.

Trimming costs V 5 bases and J 3 bases, and their ends lie 12 bases apart. The CDR3, cysteine through phenylalanine, is 14 amino acids long. The kept DNA is CDR3 alone, 42 bases in frame from the first base. CDR1 and CDR2 (WNHNN, SYGVQD) derive from the germline V gene (reference sequence). The protocol used for the library was the immunoSEQ multiplex PCR assay. For the multiplex PCR, a mixture combining 60 forward primers for TCR Vbeta segments and 13 reverse primers for TCR Jbeta segments was used. A multiplex PCR assay on genomic DNA amplified the CDR3 region of rearranged TCR beta genes. The Illumina HiSeq System was used to sequence the amplified TCR beta libraries as 87-base-pair reads. As for the original processing: In a later analysis, tens of millions of unique TCR beta chains were counted across the roughly 610 repertoires, and about 10 million of these chains were shared by at least two donors. To remove PCR and sequencing errors, raw reads were error-corrected and collapsed into unique sequences using a nearest-neighbor algorithm that merged closely related sequences. CDR3 sequences were aligned to IMGT reference sequences to assign V, D and J gene segments. Each retained sequence needed at least a six-nucleotide match to both a V gene segment and a J gene segment. Rearrangements were classified as productive when the CDR3 lacked stop codons and remained in frame with V and J, and all other rearrangements were classified as non-productive. CDR3 was defined by IMGT convention, running from the second conserved V-encoded cysteine to the conserved J-encoded phenylalanine. The earlier analysis of more than 450 of the donors excluded sequences that lacked an unambiguous match to a single V gene segment. In an earlier analysis of several hundred of the donors, a V segment was called functional when productive rearrangements were above 56.7%, and segregating when the standard deviation between donors exceeded 5%. A statistical classification framework was built to diagnose cytomegalovirus status from the catalog of TCR beta chain sequences. In a later analysis, V and J genes were assigned by comparing TCR nucleotide sequences against IMGT/GENE-DB human TR gene sequences. In a later analysis, CDR3 sequences and most-parsimonious VDJ recombination scenarios were assigned using the TCRdist pipeline. In a later analysis, each TCR beta chain was defined by its CDR3 amino acid sequence together with its V-gene family, and reads lacking a unique V-gene family were excluded. To address suspected cross-contamination and a sequencing artifact, a later analysis removed approximately 600 highly shared, low-generation-probability nucleotide sequences. For each public chain, a later analysis derived a clonal expansion index from normalized ranks of inferred template counts within each repertoire. In a later analysis, generation probabilities were computed using a VDJ recombination model fitted to out-of-frame rearrangements, and the results were checked against IGoR. Hypergeometric tests were used in a later analysis to score TCR-TCR, TCR-HLA and TCR-CMV co-occurrence, with a repertoire-size bias correction applied to the TCR pairs. A later analysis estimated false discovery rates by permuting HLA or CMV assignments 20 times. A later analysis grouped co-occurring TCRs with DBSCAN, adding TCRdist sequence similarity when clustering within HLA-allele-positive subsets. Repertoires with fewer than 30,000 or more than 120,000 public chains were left out of co-occurrence clustering, as were five repertoires with anomalous nucleotide sharing. TCRdb limited this immuneACCESS table to in-frame rearrangements with V and J called. A share of clones is missing; checked studies link under half to unresolved V genes, and the rest is unexplained. Clone size and V and J calls were adopted from that table, with D and trimming inferred from the DNA. The sample yields approximately 150,000 clones; 82% were counted once. The ten largest clones take up less than 3% of the sample.

In total, fewer than 750 healthy bone marrow donors made up the cohort. At the time of sampling, all cohort members were nominally healthy, though unrecorded immune exposures were likely present. The donor was CMV seronegative and belonged to the group of under 400 seronegative cohort members. Each donor provided a peripheral blood sample, and peripheral blood mononuclear cells were used for TCR beta sequencing. The Qiagen DNeasy Blood Extraction Kit was used to extract genomic DNA from the blood cell samples. This clone was observed a single time. Its antigen has not been determined. Base qualities are missing; no much larger clone stands one base away.

The rearrangement joined TRBV10-1 to TRBJ2-3; TRBD1 could be the D gene, as 5 bases match. Sequenced: PBMCs. The source is a male donor in good health and CMV-seronegative. The nucleotide sequence reads TGCGCCAGCAGTAGGCAGGGCCGAACAGATACGCAGTATTTT. Its protein is CASSRQGRTDTQYF.